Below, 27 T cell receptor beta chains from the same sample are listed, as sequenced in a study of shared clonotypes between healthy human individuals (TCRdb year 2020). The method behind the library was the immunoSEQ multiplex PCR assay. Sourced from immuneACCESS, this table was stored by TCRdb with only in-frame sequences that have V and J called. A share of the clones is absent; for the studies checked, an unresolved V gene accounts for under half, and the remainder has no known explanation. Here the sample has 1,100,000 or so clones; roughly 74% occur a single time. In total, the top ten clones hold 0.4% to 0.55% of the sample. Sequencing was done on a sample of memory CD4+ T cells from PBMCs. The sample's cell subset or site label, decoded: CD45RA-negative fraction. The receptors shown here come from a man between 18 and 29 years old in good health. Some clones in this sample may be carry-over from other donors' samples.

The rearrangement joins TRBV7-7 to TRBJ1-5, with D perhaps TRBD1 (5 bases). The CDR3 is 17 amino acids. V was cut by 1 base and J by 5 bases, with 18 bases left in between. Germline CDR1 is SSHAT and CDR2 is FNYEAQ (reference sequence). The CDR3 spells CASSLVRGGVLYQPQHF. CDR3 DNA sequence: TGTGCCAGCAGCTTAGTGCGGGGCGGGGTCTTATATCAGCCCCAGCATTTT.

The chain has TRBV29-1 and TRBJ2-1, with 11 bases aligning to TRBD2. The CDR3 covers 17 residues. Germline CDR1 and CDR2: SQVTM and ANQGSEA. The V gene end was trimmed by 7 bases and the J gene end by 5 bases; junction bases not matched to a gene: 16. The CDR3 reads CSASGTSGWDRHNEQFF. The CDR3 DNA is TGCAGCGCCTCCGGGACTAGCGGTTGGGACCGACACAATGAGCAGTTCTTC.

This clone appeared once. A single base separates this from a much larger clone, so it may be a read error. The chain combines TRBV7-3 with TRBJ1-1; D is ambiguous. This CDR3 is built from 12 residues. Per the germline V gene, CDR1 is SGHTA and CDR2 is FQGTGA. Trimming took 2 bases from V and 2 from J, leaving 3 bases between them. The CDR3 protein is CASSLDNTEAFF. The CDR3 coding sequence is TGTGCCAGCAGCTTAGATAACACTGAAGCTTTCTTT.

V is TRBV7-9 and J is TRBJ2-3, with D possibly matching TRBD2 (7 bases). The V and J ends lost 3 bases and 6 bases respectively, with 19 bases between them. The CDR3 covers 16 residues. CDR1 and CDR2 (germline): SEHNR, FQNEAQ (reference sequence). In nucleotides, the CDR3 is TGTGCCAGCAGCTTGGGGTATGGGGAGGGGGATGATACGCAGTATTTT. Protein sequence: CASSLGYGEGDDTQYF.

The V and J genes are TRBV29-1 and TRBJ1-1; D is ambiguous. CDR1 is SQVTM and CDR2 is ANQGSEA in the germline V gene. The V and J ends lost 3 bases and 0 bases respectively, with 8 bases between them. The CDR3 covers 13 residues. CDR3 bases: TGCAGCGTTGAGCGTCCCTTGAACACTGAAGCTTTCTTT. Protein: CSVERPLNTEAFF.

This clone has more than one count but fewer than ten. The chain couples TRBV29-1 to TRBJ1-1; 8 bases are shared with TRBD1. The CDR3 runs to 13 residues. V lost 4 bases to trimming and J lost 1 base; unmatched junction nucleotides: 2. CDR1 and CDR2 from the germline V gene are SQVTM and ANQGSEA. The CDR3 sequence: CSVAQGANTEAFF. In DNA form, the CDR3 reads TGCAGCGTTGCCCAGGGGGCGAACACTGAAGCTTTCTTT.

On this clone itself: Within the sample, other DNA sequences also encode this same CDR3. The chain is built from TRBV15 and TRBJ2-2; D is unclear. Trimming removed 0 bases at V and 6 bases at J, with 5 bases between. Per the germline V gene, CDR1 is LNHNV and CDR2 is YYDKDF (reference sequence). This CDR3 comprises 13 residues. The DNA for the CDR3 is TGTGCCACCAGCAGAGAAAGTCCCGGGGAGCTGTTTTTT. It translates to CATSRESPGELFF.

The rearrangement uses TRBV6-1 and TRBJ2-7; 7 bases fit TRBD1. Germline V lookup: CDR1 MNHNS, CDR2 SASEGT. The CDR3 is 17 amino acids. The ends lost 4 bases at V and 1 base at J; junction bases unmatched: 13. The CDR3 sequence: CASSAIRRGTDSYEQYF. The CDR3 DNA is TGTGCCAGCAGTGCAATACGCAGGGGGACGGATTCCTACGAGCAGTACTTC.

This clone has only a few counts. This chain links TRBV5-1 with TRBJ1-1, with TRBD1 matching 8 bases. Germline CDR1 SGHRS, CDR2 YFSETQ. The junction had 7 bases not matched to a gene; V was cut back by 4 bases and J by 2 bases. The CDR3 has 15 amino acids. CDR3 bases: TGCGCCAGCAGCGGAGCAGGGGGCCCTAACACTGAAGCTTTCTTT. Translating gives CASSGAGGPNTEAFF.

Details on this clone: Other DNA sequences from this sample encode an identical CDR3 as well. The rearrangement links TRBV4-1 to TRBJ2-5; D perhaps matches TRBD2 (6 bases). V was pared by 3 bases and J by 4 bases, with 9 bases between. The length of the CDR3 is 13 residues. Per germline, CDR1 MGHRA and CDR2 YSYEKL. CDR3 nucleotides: TGCGCCAGCAGCCAGGGAGCGGGAGAGACCCAGTACTTC. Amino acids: CASSQGAGETQYF.

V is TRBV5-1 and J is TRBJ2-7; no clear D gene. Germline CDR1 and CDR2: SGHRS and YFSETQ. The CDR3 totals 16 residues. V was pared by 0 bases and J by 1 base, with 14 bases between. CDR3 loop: CASSLAVSQTSYEQYF. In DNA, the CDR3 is TGCGCCAGCAGCTTGGCCGTGAGCCAGACATCCTACGAGCAGTACTTC.

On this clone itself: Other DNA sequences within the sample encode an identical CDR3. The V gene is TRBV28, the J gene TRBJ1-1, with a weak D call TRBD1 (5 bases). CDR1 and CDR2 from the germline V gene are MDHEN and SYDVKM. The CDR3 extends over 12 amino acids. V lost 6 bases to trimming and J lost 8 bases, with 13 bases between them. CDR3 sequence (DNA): TGTGCCAGCAGCCCCCCGGGACGAGAAGCTTTCTTT. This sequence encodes CASSPPGREAFF.

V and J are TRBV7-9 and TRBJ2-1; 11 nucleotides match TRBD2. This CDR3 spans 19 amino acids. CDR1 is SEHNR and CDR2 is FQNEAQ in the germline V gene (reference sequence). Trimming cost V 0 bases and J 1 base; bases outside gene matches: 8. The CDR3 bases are TGTGCCAGCAGCTTAGCCGGTAGCGGGAGGGGAACTTCCTACAATGAGCAGTTCTTC. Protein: CASSLAGSGRGTSYNEQFF.

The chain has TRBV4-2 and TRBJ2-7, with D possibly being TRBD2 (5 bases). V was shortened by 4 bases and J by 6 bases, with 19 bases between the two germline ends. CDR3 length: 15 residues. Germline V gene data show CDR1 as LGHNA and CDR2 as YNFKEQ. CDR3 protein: CASSPGLIVLGEQYF. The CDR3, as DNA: TGTGCCAGCAGCCCCGGTTTGATTGTACTAGGCGAGCAGTACTTC.

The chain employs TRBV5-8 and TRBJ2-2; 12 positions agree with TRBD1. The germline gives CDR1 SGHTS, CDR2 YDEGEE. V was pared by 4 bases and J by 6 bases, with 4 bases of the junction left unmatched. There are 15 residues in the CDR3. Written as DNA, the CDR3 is TGTGCCAGCAGCAGGGGACAGGGGGCAGCCGGGGAGCTGTTTTTT. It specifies CASSRGQGAAGELFF.

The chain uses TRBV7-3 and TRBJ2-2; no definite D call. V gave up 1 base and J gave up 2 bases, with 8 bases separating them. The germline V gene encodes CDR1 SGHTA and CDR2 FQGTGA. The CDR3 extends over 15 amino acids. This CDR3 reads CASSLSTVNTGELFF. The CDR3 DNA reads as TGTGCCAGCAGCTTAAGCACAGTTAACACCGGGGAGCTGTTTTTT. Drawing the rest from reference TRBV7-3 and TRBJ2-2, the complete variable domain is GAGVSQTPSNKVTEKGKYVELRCDPISGHTALYWYRQSLGQGPEFLIYFQGTGAADDSGLPNDRFFAVRPEGSVSTLKIQRTERGDSAVYLCASSLSTVNTGELFFGEGSRLTVL.

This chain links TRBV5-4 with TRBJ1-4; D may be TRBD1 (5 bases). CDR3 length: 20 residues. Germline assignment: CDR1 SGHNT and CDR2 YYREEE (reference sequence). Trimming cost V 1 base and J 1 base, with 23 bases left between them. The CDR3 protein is CASSLLTGTQVGGTNEKLFF. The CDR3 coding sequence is TGTGCCAGCAGCTTGTTAACCGGGACGCAGGTCGGTGGAACTAATGAAAAACTGTTTTTT.

The CDR3 coding sequence is TGTGCCAGCAGCCTTAGCGGGGCTCTCACAGATACGCAGTATTTT. Translating gives CASSLSGALTDTQYF. The chain combines TRBV6-5 with TRBJ2-3; 8 positions match TRBD2. The CDR3 loop spans 15 amino acids. V gave up 6 bases and J gave up 2 bases; unmatched junction bases: 7. Germline CDR1 MNHEY, CDR2 SVGAGI.

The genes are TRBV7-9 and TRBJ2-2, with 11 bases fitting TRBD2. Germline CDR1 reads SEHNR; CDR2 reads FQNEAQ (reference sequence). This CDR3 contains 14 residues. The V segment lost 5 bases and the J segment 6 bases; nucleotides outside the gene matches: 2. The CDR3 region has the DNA TGTGCCAGCAGCGCTAGCGGGAGGCCCGGGGAGCTGTTTTTT. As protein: CASSASGRPGELFF.

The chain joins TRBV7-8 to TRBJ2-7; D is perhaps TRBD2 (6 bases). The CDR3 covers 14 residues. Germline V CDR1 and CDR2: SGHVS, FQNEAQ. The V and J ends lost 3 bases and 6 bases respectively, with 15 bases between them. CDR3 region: CASSFSTSWGEQYF. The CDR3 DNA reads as TGTGCCAGCAGCTTTAGTACTAGCTGGGGCGAGCAGTACTTC.

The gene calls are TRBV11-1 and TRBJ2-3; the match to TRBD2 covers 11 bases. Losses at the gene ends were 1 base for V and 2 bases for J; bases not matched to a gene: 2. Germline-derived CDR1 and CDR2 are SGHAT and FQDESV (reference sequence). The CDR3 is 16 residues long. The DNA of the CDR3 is TGTGCCAGCAGCTTAGGACTAGCGGGGATCACAGATACGCAGTATTTT. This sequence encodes CASSLGLAGITDTQYF.

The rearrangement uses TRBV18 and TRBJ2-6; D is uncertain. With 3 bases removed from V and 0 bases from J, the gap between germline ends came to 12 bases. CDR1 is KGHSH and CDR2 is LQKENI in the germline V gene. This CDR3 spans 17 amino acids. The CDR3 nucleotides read TGTGCCAGCTCACCGGGCAGCCCTTCCTCTGGGGCCAACGTCCTGACTTTC. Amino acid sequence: CASSPGSPSSGANVLTF.

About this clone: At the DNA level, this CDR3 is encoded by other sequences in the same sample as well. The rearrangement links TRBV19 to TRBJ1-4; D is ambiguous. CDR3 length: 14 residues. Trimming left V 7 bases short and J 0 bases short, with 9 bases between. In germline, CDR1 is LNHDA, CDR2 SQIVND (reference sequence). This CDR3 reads CASTDRATNEKLFF. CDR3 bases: TGTGCCAGTACCGACCGTGCAACTAATGAAAAACTGTTTTTT. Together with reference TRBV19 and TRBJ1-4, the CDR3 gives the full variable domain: DGGITQSPKYLFRKEGQNVTLSCEQNLNHDAMYWYRQDPGQGLRLIYYSQIVNDFQKGDIAEGYSVSREKKESFPLTVTSAQKNPTAFYLCASTDRATNEKLFFGSGTQLSVL.

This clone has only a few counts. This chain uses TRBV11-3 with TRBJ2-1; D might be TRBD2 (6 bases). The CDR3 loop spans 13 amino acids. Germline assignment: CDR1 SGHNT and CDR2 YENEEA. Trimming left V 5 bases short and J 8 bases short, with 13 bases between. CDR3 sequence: CASSRRDFHEQFF. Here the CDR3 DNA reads TGTGCCAGCAGCCGCCGGGACTTCCATGAGCAGTTCTTC.

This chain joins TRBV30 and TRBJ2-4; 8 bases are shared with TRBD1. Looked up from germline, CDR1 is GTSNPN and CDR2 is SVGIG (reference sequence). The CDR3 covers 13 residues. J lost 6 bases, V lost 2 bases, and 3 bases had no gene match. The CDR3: CAWSLGTGNIQYF. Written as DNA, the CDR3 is TGTGCCTGGAGTCTAGGGACAGGAAACATTCAGTACTTC.

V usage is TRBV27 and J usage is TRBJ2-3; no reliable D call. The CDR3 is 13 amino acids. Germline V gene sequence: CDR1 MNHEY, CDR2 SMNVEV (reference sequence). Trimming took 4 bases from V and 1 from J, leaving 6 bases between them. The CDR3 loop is CASSSFGTDTQYF. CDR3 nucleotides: TGTGCCAGCAGTTCCTTCGGCACAGATACGCAGTATTTT.

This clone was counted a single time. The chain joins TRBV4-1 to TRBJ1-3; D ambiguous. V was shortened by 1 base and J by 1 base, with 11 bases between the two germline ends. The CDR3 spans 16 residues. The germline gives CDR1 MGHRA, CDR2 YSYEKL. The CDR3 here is CASSQVGVASGNTIYF. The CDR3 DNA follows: TGCGCCAGCAGCCAAGTGGGCGTGGCATCTGGAAACACCATATATTTT.